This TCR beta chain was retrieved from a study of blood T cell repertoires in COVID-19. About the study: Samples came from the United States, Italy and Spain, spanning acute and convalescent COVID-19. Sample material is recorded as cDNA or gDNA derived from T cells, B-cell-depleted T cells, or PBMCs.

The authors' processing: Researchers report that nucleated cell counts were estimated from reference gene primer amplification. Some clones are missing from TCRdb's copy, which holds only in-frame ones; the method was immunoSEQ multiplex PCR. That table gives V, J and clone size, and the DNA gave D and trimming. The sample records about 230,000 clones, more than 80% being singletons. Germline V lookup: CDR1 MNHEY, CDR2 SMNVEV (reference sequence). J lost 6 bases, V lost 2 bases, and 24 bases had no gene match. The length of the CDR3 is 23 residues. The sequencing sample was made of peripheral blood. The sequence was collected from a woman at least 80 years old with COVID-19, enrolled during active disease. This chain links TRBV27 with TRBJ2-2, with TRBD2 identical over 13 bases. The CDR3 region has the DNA TGTGCCAGCAGTTTAGTTGGGACAGGGATACTAGCGGGAGGGCCCCTTGGACCCGGGGAGCTGTTTTTT. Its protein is CASSLVGTGILAGGPLGPGELFF.